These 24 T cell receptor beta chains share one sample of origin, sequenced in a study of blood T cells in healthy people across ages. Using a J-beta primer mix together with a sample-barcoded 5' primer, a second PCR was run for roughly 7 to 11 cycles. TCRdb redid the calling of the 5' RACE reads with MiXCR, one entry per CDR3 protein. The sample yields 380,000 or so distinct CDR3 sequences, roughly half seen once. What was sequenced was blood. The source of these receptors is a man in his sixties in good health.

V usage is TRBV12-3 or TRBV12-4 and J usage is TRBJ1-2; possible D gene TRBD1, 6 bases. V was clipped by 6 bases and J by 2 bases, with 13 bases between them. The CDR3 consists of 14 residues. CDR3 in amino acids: CASRRGGANYGYTF. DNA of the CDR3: TGTGCCAGCAGGCGGGGGGGGGCGAACTATGGCTACACCTTC.

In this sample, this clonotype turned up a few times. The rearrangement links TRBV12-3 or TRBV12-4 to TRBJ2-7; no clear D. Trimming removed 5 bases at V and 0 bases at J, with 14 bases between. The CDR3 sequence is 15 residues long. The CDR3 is CASSPLLRSSYEQYF. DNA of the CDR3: TGTGCCAGCAGTCCCCTCCTGCGGAGCTCCTACGAGCAGTACTTC.

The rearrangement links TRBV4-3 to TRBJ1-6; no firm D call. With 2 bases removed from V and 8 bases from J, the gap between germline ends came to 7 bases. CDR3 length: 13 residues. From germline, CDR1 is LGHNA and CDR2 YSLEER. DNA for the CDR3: TGCGCCAGCAGCCAACGGCGTGATTCACCCCTCCACTTT. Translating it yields CASSQRRDSPLHF.

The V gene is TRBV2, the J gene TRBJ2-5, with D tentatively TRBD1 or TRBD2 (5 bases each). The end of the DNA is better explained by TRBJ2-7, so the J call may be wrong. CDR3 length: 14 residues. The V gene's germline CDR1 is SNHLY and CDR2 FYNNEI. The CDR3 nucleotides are TGTGCCAGCAACTCCGGGACGGCCCCCTACGAGCAGTACTTC. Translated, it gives CASNSGTAPYEQYF.

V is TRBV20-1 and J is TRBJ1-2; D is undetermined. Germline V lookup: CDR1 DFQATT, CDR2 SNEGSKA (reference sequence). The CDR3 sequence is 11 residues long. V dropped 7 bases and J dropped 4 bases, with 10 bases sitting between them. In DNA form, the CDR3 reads TGCAGTGTCCTGGACGGCTATGGCTACACCTTC. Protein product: CSVLDGYGYTF.

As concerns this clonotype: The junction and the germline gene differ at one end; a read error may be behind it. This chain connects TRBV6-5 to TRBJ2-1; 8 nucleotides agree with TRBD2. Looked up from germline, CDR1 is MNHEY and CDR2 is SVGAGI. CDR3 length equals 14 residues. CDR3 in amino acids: CTSRVSGSSDEQFF. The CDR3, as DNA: TGTACCAGCAGGGTGAGCGGGAGCTCCGACGAGCAGTTCTTC.

The CDR3 DNA sequence: TGTGCCACCAGCAGAACAGGGCGTACTAACTATGGCTACACCTTC. Translation: CATSRTGRTNYGYTF. The genes are TRBV15 and TRBJ1-2; D possibly corresponds to TRBD1 (6 bases). The CDR3 is 15 residues long. CDR1 and CDR2 (germline): LNHNV, YYDKDF (reference sequence). V shed 2 bases and J shed 0 bases, with 10 bases lying between them.

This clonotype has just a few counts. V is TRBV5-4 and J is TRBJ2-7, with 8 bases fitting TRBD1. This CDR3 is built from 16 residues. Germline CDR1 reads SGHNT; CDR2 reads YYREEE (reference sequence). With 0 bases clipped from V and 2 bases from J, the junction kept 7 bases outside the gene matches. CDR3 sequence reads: CASSLAGRTGPYEQYF. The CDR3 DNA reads TGTGCCAGCAGCTTGGCCGGCAGGACAGGGCCCTACGAGCAGTACTTC.

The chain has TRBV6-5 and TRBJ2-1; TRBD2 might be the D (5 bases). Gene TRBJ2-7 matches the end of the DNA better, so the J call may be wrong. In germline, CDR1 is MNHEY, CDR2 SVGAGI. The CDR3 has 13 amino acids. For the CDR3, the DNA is TGTGCCAGCAAAAAACGGGGATTCCATGAGCAGTACTTC. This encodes CASKKRGFHEQYF.

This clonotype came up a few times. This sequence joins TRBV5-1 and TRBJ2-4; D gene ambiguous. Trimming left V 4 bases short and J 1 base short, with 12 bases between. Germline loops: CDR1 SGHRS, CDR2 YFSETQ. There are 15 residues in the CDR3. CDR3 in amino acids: CASSDLVGAKNIQYF. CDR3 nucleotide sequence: TGCGCCAGCAGCGACCTGGTAGGGGCCAAAAACATTCAGTACTTC.

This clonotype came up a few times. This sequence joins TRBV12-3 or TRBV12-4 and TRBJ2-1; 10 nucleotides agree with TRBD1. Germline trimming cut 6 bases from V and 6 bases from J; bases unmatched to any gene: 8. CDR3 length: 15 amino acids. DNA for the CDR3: TGTGCCAGCAGCCCGGGACAGGGGAGACTCAATGAGCAGTTCTTC. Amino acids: CASSPGQGRLNEQFF.

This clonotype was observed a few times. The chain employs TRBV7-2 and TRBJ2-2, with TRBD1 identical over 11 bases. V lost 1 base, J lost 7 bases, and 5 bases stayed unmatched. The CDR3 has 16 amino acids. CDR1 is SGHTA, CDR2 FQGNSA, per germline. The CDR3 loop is CASSLDGTGGNGELFF. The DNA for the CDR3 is TGTGCCAGCAGCTTAGATGGGACAGGGGGGAACGGGGAGCTGTTTTTT.

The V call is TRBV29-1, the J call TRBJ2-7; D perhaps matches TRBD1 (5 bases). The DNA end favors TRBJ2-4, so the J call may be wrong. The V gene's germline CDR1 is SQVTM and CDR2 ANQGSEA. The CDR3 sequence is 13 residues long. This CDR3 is CSVEGGIGDIQYF. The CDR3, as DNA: TGCAGCGTTGAAGGGGGCATAGGGGACATTCAGTACTTC.

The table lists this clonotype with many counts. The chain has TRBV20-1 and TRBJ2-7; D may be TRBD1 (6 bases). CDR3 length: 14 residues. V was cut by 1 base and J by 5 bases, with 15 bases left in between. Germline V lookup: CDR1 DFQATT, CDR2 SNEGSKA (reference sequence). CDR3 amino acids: CSARVSDSKHEQYF. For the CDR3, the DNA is TGCAGTGCTAGAGTTTCGGACAGCAAACACGAGCAGTACTTC.

CDR3 nucleotides: TGTGCCAGCAGCCTGGACCCGGGACAGGGACGTGACATTCAGTACTTC. It codes for CASSLDPGQGRDIQYF. The chain employs TRBV7-9 and TRBJ2-4; 9 bases map to TRBD1. The ends lost 5 bases at V and 8 bases at J; junction bases unmatched: 13. Germline CDR1 is SEHNR and CDR2 is FQNEAQ (reference sequence). The CDR3 sequence is 16 residues long.

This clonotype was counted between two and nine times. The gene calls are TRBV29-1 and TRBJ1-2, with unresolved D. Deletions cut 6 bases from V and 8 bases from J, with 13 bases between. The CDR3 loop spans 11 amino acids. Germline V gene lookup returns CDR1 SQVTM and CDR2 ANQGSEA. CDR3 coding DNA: TGCAGCGTCGAGTGGGAGGGAGGCTACACCTTC. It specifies CSVEWEGGYTF.

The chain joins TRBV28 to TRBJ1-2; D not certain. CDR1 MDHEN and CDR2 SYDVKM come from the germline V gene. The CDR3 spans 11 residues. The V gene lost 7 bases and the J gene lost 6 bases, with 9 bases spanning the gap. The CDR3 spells CASTLGDGYTF. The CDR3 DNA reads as TGTGCCAGCACCCTCGGGGATGGCTACACCTTC.

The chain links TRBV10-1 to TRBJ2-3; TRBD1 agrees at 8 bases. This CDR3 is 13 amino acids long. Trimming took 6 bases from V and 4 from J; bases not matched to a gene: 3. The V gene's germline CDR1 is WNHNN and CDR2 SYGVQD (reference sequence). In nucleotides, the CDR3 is TGCGCCAGCAGGAGACAGGGGTCAGATACGCAGTATTTT. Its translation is CASRRQGSDTQYF.

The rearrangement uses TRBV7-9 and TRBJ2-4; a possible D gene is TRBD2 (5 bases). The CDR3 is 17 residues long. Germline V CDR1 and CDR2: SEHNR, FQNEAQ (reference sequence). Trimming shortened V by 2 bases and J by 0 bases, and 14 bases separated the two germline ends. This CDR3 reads CASSLSRDPLAKNIQYF. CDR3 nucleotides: TGTGCCAGCAGCTTATCACGGGATCCGCTAGCCAAAAACATTCAGTACTTC.

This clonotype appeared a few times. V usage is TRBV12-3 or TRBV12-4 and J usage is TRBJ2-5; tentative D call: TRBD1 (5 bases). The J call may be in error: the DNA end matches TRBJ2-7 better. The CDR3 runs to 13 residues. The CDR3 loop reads CASSLQGPHEQYF. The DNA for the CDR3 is TGTGCCAGCAGTTTACAGGGTCCCCACGAGCAGTACTTC.

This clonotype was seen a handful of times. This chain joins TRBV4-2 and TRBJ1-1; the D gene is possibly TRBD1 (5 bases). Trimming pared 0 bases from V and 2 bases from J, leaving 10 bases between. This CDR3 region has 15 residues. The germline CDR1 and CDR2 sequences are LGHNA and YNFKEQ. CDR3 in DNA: TGTGCCAGCAGCCAAGAATGGGGGGGTAACACTGAAGCTTTCTTT. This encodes CASSQEWGGNTEAFF.

The CDR3 spells CASHGTGHNSPLHF. CDR3 coding DNA: TGTGCCAGCCACGGCACAGGGCACAATTCACCCCTCCACTTT. V usage is TRBV2 and J usage is TRBJ1-6; possible D gene TRBD1, 6 bases. There are 14 residues in the CDR3. Germline V CDR1 and CDR2: SNHLY, FYNNEI. V was shortened by 8 bases and J by 7 bases, with 15 bases between the two germline ends.

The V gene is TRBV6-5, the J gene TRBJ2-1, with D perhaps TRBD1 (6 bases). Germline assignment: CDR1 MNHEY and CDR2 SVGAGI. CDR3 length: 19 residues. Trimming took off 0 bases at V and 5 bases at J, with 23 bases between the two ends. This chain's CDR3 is CASSYSVGTWDTSNNEQFF. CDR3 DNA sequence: TGTGCCAGCAGTTACTCCGTAGGGACGTGGGACACCTCTAACAATGAGCAGTTCTTC.

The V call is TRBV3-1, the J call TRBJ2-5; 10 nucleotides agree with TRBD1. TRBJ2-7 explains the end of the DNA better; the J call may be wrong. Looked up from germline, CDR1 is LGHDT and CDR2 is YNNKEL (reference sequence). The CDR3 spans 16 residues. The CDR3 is CASSQDTGTGADEQYF. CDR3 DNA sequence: TGTGCCAGCAGCCAAGATACCGGGACAGGGGCCGACGAGCAGTACTTC.